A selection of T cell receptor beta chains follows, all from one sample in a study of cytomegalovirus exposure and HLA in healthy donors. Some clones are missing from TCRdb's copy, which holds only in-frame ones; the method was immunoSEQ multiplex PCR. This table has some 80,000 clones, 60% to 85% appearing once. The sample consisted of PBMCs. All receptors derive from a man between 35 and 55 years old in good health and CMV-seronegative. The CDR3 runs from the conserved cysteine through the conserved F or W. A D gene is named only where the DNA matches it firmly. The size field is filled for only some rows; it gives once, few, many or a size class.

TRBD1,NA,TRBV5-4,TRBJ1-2,TGTGCCAGCACCGCCCGACAGGGGAATGGCTACACCTTC,CASTARQGNGYTF
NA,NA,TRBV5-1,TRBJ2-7,TGCGCCAGCAGCTTGCAAACGAGCTCCTACGAGCAGTACTTC,CASSLQTSSYEQYF
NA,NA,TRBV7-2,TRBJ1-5,TGTGCCAGCAGCTCTAGGGGTAATCAGCCCCAGCATTTT,CASSSRGNQPQHF
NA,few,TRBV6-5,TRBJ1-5,TGTGCCAGCAGTTCATCCCGTCAGGGTCTCAGCCAGCCCCAGCATTTT,CASSSSRQGLSQPQHF
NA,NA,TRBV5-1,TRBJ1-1,TGCGCCAGCAGCTTGGCCTTGAACACTGAAGCTTTCTTT,CASSLALNTEAFF
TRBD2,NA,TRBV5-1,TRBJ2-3,TGCGCCAGCAGCTACGGGACTAGCTTGGCCACAGATACGCAGTATTTT,CASSYGTSLATDTQYF
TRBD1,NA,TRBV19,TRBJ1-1,TGTGCCACCATAGACAGGGAGTTATTCAAAGCTTTCTTT,CATIDRELFKAFF
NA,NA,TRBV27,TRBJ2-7,TGTGCCAGCAGTTCGGACACCTCCTACGAGCAGTACTTC,CASSSDTSYEQYF
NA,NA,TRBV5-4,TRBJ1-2,TGTGCCAGCAGCCCCGGGAACATACCTTATGGCTACACCTTC,CASSPGNIPYGYTF
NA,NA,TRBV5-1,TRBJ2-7,TGCGCCAGCAGCTTGTTGGGGCCCGACGAGCAGTACTTC,CASSLLGPDEQYF
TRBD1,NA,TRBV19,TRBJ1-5,TGTGCCAGTAGTATTCTGACAGGGGCTCAGCCCCAGCATTTT,CASSILTGAQPQHF
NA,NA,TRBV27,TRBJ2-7,TGTGCCAGCAGTTTATCTGGGAAGGCGGGGGAGCAGTACTTC,CASSLSGKAGEQYF
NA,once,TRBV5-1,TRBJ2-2,TGCGCCAGCAGCTTGGTGGGCCCCGGGGAGCTGTTTTTT,CASSLVGPGELFF
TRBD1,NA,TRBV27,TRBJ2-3,TGTGCCAGCAGTTTGACAGGGGCAGATACGCAGTATTTT,CASSLTGADTQYF
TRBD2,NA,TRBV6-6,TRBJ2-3,TGTGCCAGCAGCCCCCTAGCGGGAGAAAGCACAGATACGCAGTATTTT,CASSPLAGESTDTQYF
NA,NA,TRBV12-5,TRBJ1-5,TGTGCTAGTGGTCCCGAGTTGAATCAGCCCCAGCATTTT,CASGPELNQPQHF
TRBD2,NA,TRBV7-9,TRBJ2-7,TGTGCCAGCAGCCCAACGACTAGCGGGAAATCCTACGAGCAGTACTTC,CASSPTTSGKSYEQYF
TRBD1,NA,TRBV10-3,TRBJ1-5,TGTGCCATCAGTGAGTCGATCAGGGGGGCTATTCAGCCCCAGCATTTT,CAISESIRGAIQPQHF
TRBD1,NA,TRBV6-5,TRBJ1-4,TGTGCCAGCAGACGGACAGGGAGAGGCGAAAAACTGTTTTTT,CASRRTGRGEKLFF
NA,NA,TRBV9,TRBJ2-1,TGTGCCAGCAGCGGGCCCTCCTACAATGAGCAGTTCTTC,CASSGPSYNEQFF
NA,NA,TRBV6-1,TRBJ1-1,TGTGCCAGCAGCAGACAGGAGAACACTGAAGCTTTCTTT,CASSRQENTEAFF
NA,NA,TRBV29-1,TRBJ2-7,TGCAGCGTTGCCTTCGACACAGCATTTTTCTACGAGCAGTACTTC,CSVAFDTAFFYEQYF
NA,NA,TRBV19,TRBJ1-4,TGTGCCAGTAGTTCGATTACAGGGACTAATGAAAAACTGTTTTTT,CASSSITGTNEKLFF
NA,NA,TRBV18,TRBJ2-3,TGTGCCAGCTCCCCGGCAGGGTTCAGCACAGATACGCAGTATTTT,CASSPAGFSTDTQYF
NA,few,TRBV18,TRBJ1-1,TGTGCCAGCTCTTTTGGAGGAGTGAACACTGAAGCTTTCTTT,CASSFGGVNTEAFF
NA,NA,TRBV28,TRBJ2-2,TGTGCCAGCAGGGGCGGGGACAGATACACCGGGGAGCTGTTTTTT,CASRGGDRYTGELFF
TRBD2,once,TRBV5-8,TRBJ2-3,TGTGCCAGCAGTGGGACTAGCGGGAGGGCAGATACGCAGTATTTT,CASSGTSGRADTQYF
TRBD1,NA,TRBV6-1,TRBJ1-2,TGTGCCAGCAGGGGACAGGCTAACTATGGCTACACCTTC,CASRGQANYGYTF
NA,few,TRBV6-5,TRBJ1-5,TGTGCCAGCAGTTACCAAGGGGACAATCAGCCCCAGCATTTT,CASSYQGDNQPQHF
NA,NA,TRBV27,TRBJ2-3,TGTGCCAGCAGTTTAAATTTGAGGGCAGATACGCAGTATTTT,CASSLNLRADTQYF
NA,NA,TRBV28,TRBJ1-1,TGTGCCAGTACTGCGGGCGATCAGGGGCTGAGGACTGAAGCTTTCTTT,CASTAGDQGLRTEAFF
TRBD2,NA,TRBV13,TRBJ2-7,TGTGCCAGCAGCAACCGGGACTACGTTTCCTACGAGCAGTACTTC,CASSNRDYVSYEQYF
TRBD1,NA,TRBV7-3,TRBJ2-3,TGTGCCAGCAGCTCGGGACAGACAACTAGCACAGATACGCAGTATTTT,CASSSGQTTSTDTQYF
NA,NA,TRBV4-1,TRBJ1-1,TGCGCCAGCAGCCCAGGTTACAGAGGGCTGAACACTGAAGCTTTCTTT,CASSPGYRGLNTEAFF
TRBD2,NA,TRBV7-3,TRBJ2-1,TGTGCCAGCAGCATTCCGGGACTAGCGGGCGATGAGCAGTTCTTC,CASSIPGLAGDEQFF
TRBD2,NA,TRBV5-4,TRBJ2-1,TGTGCCAGCAGCTTGGGGGGAGGGCCCTACAATGAGCAGTTCTTC,CASSLGGGPYNEQFF
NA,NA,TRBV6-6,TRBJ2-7,TGTGCCAGCAGTTATAGTGGCCAGACAAACTACGAGCAGTACTTC,CASSYSGQTNYEQYF
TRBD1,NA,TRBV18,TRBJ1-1,TGTGCCAGCTCACCGACGGAGGGGGCTCTTGTGGCTTTCTTT,CASSPTEGALVAFF
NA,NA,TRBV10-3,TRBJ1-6,TGTGCCATCAGTGAGTCGGGGCAGGGGAATTCACCCCTCCACTTT,CAISESGQGNSPLHF
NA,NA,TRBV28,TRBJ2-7,TGTGCCAGCACCTCTCCTCCCTACGAGCAGTACTTC,CASTSPPYEQYF
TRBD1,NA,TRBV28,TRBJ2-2,TGTGCCAGCAGTCGACAGGGAATAAACACCGGGGAGCTGTTTTTT,CASSRQGINTGELFF